Listed here are 31 T cell receptor beta chains from one sample, sequenced in a study of immune evolution from preneoplasia to lung adenocarcinoma. Here immunoSEQ multiplex PCR was the method, and the copy in TCRdb shows in-frame clones only, minus some. The sample holds fewer than 7,500 clones, roughly 74% seen once. The source material was FFPE adjacent normal lung tissue. The receptors come from an older donor with lung adenocarcinoma.

The V call is TRBV7-8, the J call TRBJ1-5, with D unclear. From germline, CDR1 is SGHVS and CDR2 FQNEAQ. The CDR3 is 12 residues long. V was pared by 5 bases and J by 7 bases, with 9 bases between. DNA for the CDR3: TGTGCCAGCAGCGGCGACATCCAGCCCCAGCATTTT. As protein: CASSGDIQPQHF.

A single count supports this clone. The chain carries TRBV7-8 and TRBJ2-5; 8 nucleotides align to TRBD1. Looked up from germline, CDR1 is SGHVS and CDR2 is FQNEAQ. Trimming at V came to 0 bases and at J to 5 bases, leaving 5 bases not matched to a gene. The CDR3 sequence is 15 residues long. The chain's CDR3 is CASSLAGQDGETQYF. Written as DNA, the CDR3 is TGTGCCAGCAGCTTAGCGGGACAGGATGGGGAGACCCAGTACTTC.

V usage is TRBV9 and J usage is TRBJ2-7, with TRBD1 as a possible D gene (6 bases). The CDR3 length is 14 residues. Germline values: CDR1 SGDLS, CDR2 YYNGEE. V was trimmed by 4 bases and J by 2 bases, leaving 13 bases between them. The CDR3 spells CASSTGTNPYEQYF. The CDR3 DNA reads as TGTGCCAGCAGCACCGGGACAAACCCCTACGAGCAGTACTTC. Full variable domain (rest looked up from reference TRBV9 and TRBJ2-7): DSGVTQTPKHLITATGQRVTLRCSPRSGDLSVYWYQQSLDQGLQFLIQYYNGEERAKGNILERFSAQQFPDLHSELNLSSLELGDSALYFCASSTGTNPYEQYFGPGTRLTVT.

The chain couples TRBV30 to TRBJ1-2; D not resolved. The CDR3 consists of 16 residues. CDR1 and CDR2 from the germline V gene are GTSNPN and SVGIG (reference sequence). V lost 3 bases and J lost 0, with 17 bases in between. CDR3 sequence (DNA): TGTGCCTGGAGGGGTTGGGAGGCCACAGCTAACTATGGCTACACCTTC. As protein: CAWRGWEATANYGYTF. The entire variable domain, with the rest obtained from reference TRBV30 and TRBJ1-2, is as follows: SQTIHQWPATLVQPVGSPLSLECTVEGTSNPNLYWYRQAAGRGLQLLFYSVGIGQISSEVPQNLSASRPQDRQFILSSKKLLLSDSGFYLCAWRGWEATANYGYTFGSGTRLTVV.

V usage is TRBV19 and J usage is TRBJ1-2, with D possibly TRBD1 on 6 matching bases. Germline V gives CDR1 LNHDA, CDR2 SQIVND (reference sequence). This CDR3 contains 11 residues. The V gene lost 8 bases and the J gene lost 8 bases, with 12 bases spanning the gap. The CDR3 DNA reads TGTGCCAGTGGGGGGCCGGGCGGCTACACCTTC. Amino acids: CASGGPGGYTF.

The table lists this clone with a few counts. V usage is TRBV9 and J usage is TRBJ2-7, with 11 bases lining up with TRBD2. Germline trimming cut 3 bases from V and 2 bases from J; bases unmatched to any gene: 4. The CDR3 runs to 15 residues. The germline CDR1 and CDR2 sequences are SGDLS and YYNGEE. DNA for the CDR3: TGTGCCAGCAGCGAAGGACTAGCGGGCCCCTACGAGCAGTACTTC. Translated, it gives CASSEGLAGPYEQYF.

The CDR3 DNA follows: TGTGCCAGCAGCCTCAGTGCCCACGAGCAGTACTTC. Its translation: CASSLSAHEQYF. The rearrangement joins TRBV16 to TRBJ2-7; D is undetermined. Germline CDR1 is KGHSY and CDR2 is FQNENV. The CDR3 is made up of 12 amino acids. The germline V and J ends were trimmed by 4 bases and 5 bases, with 9 bases remaining between them.

This clone has a handful of counts. The chain couples TRBV7-9 to TRBJ2-1; the match to TRBD2 covers 10 bases. Trimming removed 6 bases from V and 9 bases from J; junction bases left unmatched: 5. The CDR3 loop spans 13 amino acids. The germline gives CDR1 SEHNR, CDR2 FQNEAQ (reference sequence). CDR3 DNA sequence: TGTGCCAGCAGTCTTGGGACTAGCGCTGAGCAGTTCTTC. It translates to CASSLGTSAEQFF.

The V gene is TRBV7-3, the J gene TRBJ2-2, with no clear D. V lost 5 bases and J 2 bases, leaving 6 bases between the germline ends. Looked up from germline, CDR1 is SGHTA and CDR2 is FQGTGA. CDR3 length equals 13 residues. CDR3 DNA: TGTGCCAGCAGCCCCGATAACACCGGGGAGCTGTTTTTT. Translating it yields CASSPDNTGELFF.

The chain uses TRBV11-2 and TRBJ2-3; D unclear. The germline V and J ends were trimmed by 5 bases and 1 base, with 7 bases remaining between them. This CDR3 comprises 13 residues. Germline loops: CDR1 SGHAT, CDR2 FQNNGV. For the CDR3, the DNA is TGTGCCAGCAGCCGATGGGGCACAGATACGCAGTATTTT. Protein product: CASSRWGTDTQYF.

As regards this clone: This same CDR3 is encoded by further DNA sequences in the sample. V and J are TRBV6-4 and TRBJ2-7, with D possibly being TRBD2 (6 bases). Trimming stripped 6 bases from V and 7 bases from J, with 16 bases between. Germline values: CDR1 MRHNA, CDR2 SNTAGT. CDR3 length: 13 amino acids. The CDR3 DNA sequence: TGTGCCAGCAGCAGGGACTTCCTAGGAGAGCAGTACTTC. Its protein is CASSRDFLGEQYF.

V and J are TRBV19 and TRBJ1-4; D uncertain. Trimming pared 4 bases from V and 8 bases from J, leaving 11 bases between. This CDR3 has 13 residues. The germline CDR1 and CDR2 sequences are LNHDA and SQIVND (reference sequence). The CDR3 here is CASSRSTAEKLFF. The CDR3 bases are TGTGCCAGTAGTAGGTCAACCGCAGAAAAACTGTTTTTT.

The genes are TRBV5-8 and TRBJ1-3; D might be TRBD1 (6 bases). In germline, CDR1 is SGHTS, CDR2 YDEGEE. V lost 7 bases to trimming and J lost 4 bases, with 15 bases between them. CDR3 size: 14 residues. CDR3 coding DNA: TGTGCCAGCCACACTGGGGGGCTCGGAAACACCATATATTTT. Protein sequence: CASHTGGLGNTIYF.

The genes are TRBV14 and TRBJ2-1; D may be TRBD2 (7 bases). CDR1 and CDR2 from the germline V gene are SGHDN and FVKESK. V was clipped by 1 base and J by 7 bases, with 11 bases between them. This CDR3 is 14 amino acids long. CDR3 region: CASSQGGRGNEQFF. DNA of the CDR3: TGTGCCAGCAGCCAAGGGGGGAGGGGGAATGAGCAGTTCTTC.

The chain combines TRBV28 with TRBJ2-7; possible D gene TRBD2, 6 bases. This CDR3 spans 16 amino acids. Trimming stripped 5 bases from V and 2 bases from J, with 19 bases between. Germline loops: CDR1 MDHEN, CDR2 SYDVKM. For the CDR3, the DNA is TGTGCCAGCAGTGATCCGAGCGGAGCGGGCACCTACGAGCAGTACTTC. It encodes CASSDPSGAGTYEQYF.

V is TRBV30 and J is TRBJ1-2, with D perhaps matching TRBD1 (6 bases). With 6 bases removed from V and 6 bases from J, the gap between germline ends came to 14 bases. The V gene's germline CDR1 is GTSNPN and CDR2 SVGIG (reference sequence). The CDR3 consists of 12 residues. CDR3 sequence: CACFAGGNGYTF. As DNA, the CDR3 is TGTGCCTGTTTTGCGGGGGGCAATGGCTACACCTTC.

The V gene is TRBV19, the J gene TRBJ1-4; D is uncertain. V lost 4 bases to trimming and J lost 8 bases, with 17 bases between them. CDR1 and CDR2 (germline): LNHDA, SQIVND (reference sequence). The CDR3 extends over 15 amino acids. CDR3 in amino acids: CASSSDGQLDEKLFF. The CDR3 DNA is TGTGCCAGTAGTAGTGACGGGCAGCTAGACGAAAAACTGTTTTTT.

With respect to this clone: Germline and junction disagree at one end, which may indicate a read error. Written as DNA, the CDR3 is TGTGCCAGCAGCTTAAACAGCCACTACGAGCAGTACTTT. Its translation: CASSLNSHYEQYF. The rearrangement links TRBV7-6 to TRBJ2-7; D is uncertain. CDR3 length: 13 amino acids. CDR1 is SGHVS and CDR2 is FNYEAQ in the germline V gene.

V gene TRBV5-1 combines with J gene TRBJ2-7; D may be TRBD2 (6 bases). Trimming left V 4 bases short and J 1 base short, with 9 bases between. The CDR3 is made up of 13 amino acids. CDR1 is SGHRS, CDR2 YFSETQ, per germline. The chain's CDR3 is CASSRDWSYEQYF. The CDR3 DNA follows: TGCGCCAGCAGCCGGGACTGGTCCTACGAGCAGTACTTC.

V gene TRBV2 combines with J gene TRBJ1-4; D unresolved. Germline-derived CDR1 and CDR2 are SNHLY and FYNNEI. The V end lost 8 bases, the J end lost 5 bases, and 12 bases lay between the germline ends. The CDR3 consists of 13 residues. CDR3 DNA sequence: TGTGCCAGCTCTAGGTCTGTGAATGAAAAACTGTTTTTT. It codes for CASSRSVNEKLFF.

Concerning this clone itself: At one end the junction does not follow the germline gene, possibly because of a read error. The rearrangement joins TRBV7-7 to TRBJ2-5, with D possibly TRBD1 on 7 matching bases. In germline, CDR1 is SSHAT, CDR2 FNYEAQ (reference sequence). The CDR3 runs to 15 residues. The CDR3 protein is CASSRGTVGGETQYF. The CDR3 coding sequence is TGTGCTAGCAGCCGGGGGACAGTCGGAGGAGAGACCCAGTACTTC.

The chain recombines TRBV5-1 with TRBJ1-1; D possibly corresponds to TRBD1 (5 bases). Germline V gene sequence: CDR1 SGHRS, CDR2 YFSETQ. V was pared by 1 base and J by 4 bases, with 11 bases between. This CDR3 contains 14 residues. The DNA of the CDR3 is TGCGCCAGCAGCTTGTTAGAGGGGAGCACTGAAGCTTTCTTT. Translated, it gives CASSLLEGSTEAFF.

Details on this clone: The junction and the germline gene differ at one end; a read error may be behind it. This chain connects TRBV7-7 to TRBJ2-7; D not resolved. This CDR3 contains 13 residues. Germline loops: CDR1 SSHAT, CDR2 FNYEAQ (reference sequence). The CDR3 sequence: CASSLAARSEQYF. The CDR3 nucleotides read TGTGCTAGCAGCTTAGCCGCTAGGAGCGAGCAGTACTTC.

The rearrangement uses TRBV4-1 and TRBJ1-1, with 8 bases aligning to TRBD1. V lost 3 bases and J lost 1; bases outside the gene matches: 4. CDR3 length: 15 residues. CDR1 and CDR2 from the germline V gene are MGHRA and YSYEKL. CDR3 in DNA: TGCGCCAGCAGCCAGACAGGGGCTCGGAACACTGAAGCTTTCTTT. Encoded protein: CASSQTGARNTEAFF.

The rearrangement joins TRBV5-1 to TRBJ2-7; weak D call: TRBD2 (6 bases). The V end was cut by 4 bases, the J end by 6 bases, with 17 bases between. The CDR3 consists of 14 residues. The germline V gene has CDR1 SGHRS and CDR2 YFSETQ. The CDR3 sequence: CASSPWDSASEQYF. CDR3 coding DNA: TGCGCCAGCAGCCCATGGGACTCTGCGAGCGAGCAGTACTTC.

This clone was counted only a few times. This rearrangement joins TRBV2 to TRBJ1-2, with TRBD1 matching over 8 bases. The CDR3 totals 13 residues. With 8 bases clipped from V and 6 bases from J, the junction kept 8 bases outside the gene matches. CDR1 SNHLY and CDR2 FYNNEI come from the germline V gene. In DNA, the CDR3 is TGTGCCAGCGGGACAGGCATAGATAATGGCTACACCTTC. It yields the protein CASGTGIDNGYTF.

The chain is built from TRBV7-2 and TRBJ2-5, with a tentative D call TRBD2 (6 bases). This CDR3 is built from 14 residues. CDR1 SGHTA and CDR2 FQGNSA come from the germline V gene. V was pared by 2 bases and J by 5 bases, with 12 bases between. CDR3 region: CASSLLRDGETQYF. The CDR3 DNA sequence: TGTGCCAGCAGCTTATTGCGGGACGGGGAGACCCAGTACTTC.

This clone occurred a few times. The genes are TRBV4-1 and TRBJ1-3; D is unclear. Germline V gene data show CDR1 as MGHRA and CDR2 as YSYEKL. Deletions cut 0 bases from V and 0 bases from J, with 6 bases between. This CDR3 spans 15 amino acids. The CDR3 loop is CASSQEGFSGNTIYF. DNA for the CDR3: TGCGCCAGCAGCCAAGAGGGGTTCTCTGGAAACACCATATATTTT.

This clone has only a few counts. The chain combines TRBV18 with TRBJ1-1; D might be TRBD1 (5 bases). This CDR3 has 15 residues. Trimming removed 5 bases at V and 0 bases at J, with 13 bases between. From germline, CDR1 is KGHSH and CDR2 LQKENI. The CDR3 protein is CASSGTGDMNTEAFF. The CDR3 nucleotides read TGTGCCAGCTCAGGGACGGGGGATATGAACACTGAAGCTTTCTTT.

CDR3 DNA: TGCGCCAGCAGTGGACTAGCGGGGAGCACAGATACGCAGTATTTT. This encodes CASSGLAGSTDTQYF. The genes are TRBV5-1 and TRBJ2-3; 12 bases match TRBD2. CDR1 SGHRS and CDR2 YFSETQ come from the germline V gene. The CDR3 totals 15 residues. V shed 5 bases and J 0 bases; nucleotides not matched to a gene: 1.

This clone came up a few times. The J gene is TRBJ2-7, the V gene TRBV10-3; the D gene could be TRBD1 or TRBD2 (5 bases each). CDR3 length equals 12 residues. Germline lookup yields CDR1 ENHRY and CDR2 SYGVKD. The germline V and J ends were trimmed by 8 bases and 9 bases, with 17 bases remaining between them. The CDR3 coding sequence is TGTGCCATCGGGGACGCCTCTCTGGGGCAGTACTTC. It encodes CAIGDASLGQYF.